This T cell receptor beta chain was captured by sequencing in a study of CD8 T cells in ankylosing spondylitis. Study outcomes and limitations: Past research had described some motif variants in reactive arthritis synovial fluid and blood. Eight highly homologous variants formed a TCR beta motif that appeared characteristic of ankylosing spondylitis blood. There was reportedly significant enrichment of clones that were disease-linked in matched ankylosing spondylitis synovial fluid.

This clonotype was seen once. Its antigen is not known. The CDR3 sequence is 15 residues long. The V gene end was trimmed by 5 bases and the J gene end by 1 base; junction bases not matched to a gene: 7. The TCR beta libraries were generated through quantitative 5'-RACE incorporating molecular barcodes. TCRdb itself ran the 5' RACE reads through MiXCR, one entry per CDR3 protein. Among about 170,000 distinct CDR3 sequences listed, about 18% were seen once. The source of this sequence is a male donor with ankylosing spondylitis or in good health (not recorded which). Material for sequencing was blood, either unsorted or a sorted T cell fraction (not recorded which). The rearrangement joins TRBV12-3 or TRBV12-4 to TRBJ2-5; 7 bases match TRBD1. The CDR3 DNA sequence: TGTGCCAGCAGTCCCGGGACAGACCTCCAAGAGACCCAGTACTTC. This encodes CASSPGTDLQETQYF.